The clone carrying this T cell receptor (beta chain) was recorded only once. Authors' methods: For nucleated cells, counts were estimated from reference gene primer amplification. Profiled with immunoSEQ multiplex PCR; TCRdb holds only in-frame clones, not every one. V and J calls and clone size are those listed in that table; D and trimming were worked out from the DNA. Altogether around 15,000 clones are present, less than 90% being singletons, with the ten largest covering around 2%. The record originates from a study of blood T cell repertoires in COVID-19. The overall study: PBMCs, B-cell-depleted T cells, or T cells were the source of the cDNA or gDNA that made up the material.

The V gene's germline CDR1 is SEHNR and CDR2 FQNEAQ (reference sequence). V gave up 5 bases and J gave up 0 bases, with 7 bases separating them. The CDR3 runs 14 residues. This sequence joins TRBV7-9 and TRBJ2-2, with D possibly matching TRBD1 (6 bases). This receptor was obtained from a woman between 65 and 79 years old in a cohort sampled during active or convalescent COVID-19. The sequenced sample consisted of peripheral blood. The CDR3 DNA follows: TGTGCCAGCAGCGGGACAACGAACACCGGGGAGCTGTTTTTT. This sequence encodes CASSGTTNTGELFF.